One and the same sample provided the 30 T cell receptor beta chains below, sequenced in a study of blood T cell repertoires in COVID-19. Libraries were prepared by immunoSEQ multiplex PCR; TCRdb keeps only in-frame clonotypes and omits some of them. Among over 110,000 clones listed, 81% were seen once. The sequenced material came from peripheral blood. The receptor set was obtained from a human donor in a cohort sampled during active COVID-19.

This chain links TRBV6-5 with TRBJ2-3; D is perhaps TRBD2 (5 bases). The CDR3 has 15 amino acids. Trimming stripped 7 bases from V and 3 bases from J, with 17 bases between. Germline assignment: CDR1 MNHEY and CDR2 SVGAGI. CDR3 in amino acids: CASTTLGVWTDTQYF. The DNA for the CDR3 is TGTGCCAGCACCACCCTCGGGGTATGGACAGATACGCAGTATTTT.

This rearrangement joins TRBV6-6 to TRBJ2-7; TRBD1 agrees at 7 bases. This CDR3 has 13 amino acids. Germline CDR1 reads MNHNY; CDR2 reads SVGAGI (reference sequence). The V and J ends lost 6 bases and 2 bases, in that order; junction bases with no gene match: 4. CDR3 region: CASRGTDAYEQYF. In DNA, the CDR3 is TGTGCCAGCAGGGGGACAGATGCCTACGAGCAGTACTTC.

This clone was seen once. J is TRBJ1-5 and V is TRBV7-2; TRBD1 agrees at 11 bases. V dropped 5 bases and J dropped 5; count of bases not matched to a gene: 8. Germline-derived CDR1 and CDR2 are SGHTA and FQGNSA. The CDR3 sequence is 16 residues long. The CDR3 nucleotides are TGTGCCAGCAGCCCTAGCGGGACAGGGGGGTATCAGCCCCAGCATTTT. Its translation: CASSPSGTGGYQPQHF.

The chain is built from TRBV27 and TRBJ2-7, with D maybe TRBD2 (6 bases). Germline assignment: CDR1 MNHEY and CDR2 SMNVEV (reference sequence). The CDR3 contains 14 residues. V shed 2 bases and J shed 2 bases, with 10 bases lying between them. The CDR3 here is CASSLVAAAYEQYF. CDR3 bases: TGTGCCAGCAGTTTAGTAGCGGCCGCCTACGAGCAGTACTTC.

This clone appeared a few times. The chain carries TRBV11-3 and TRBJ2-7, with 8 nucleotides matching TRBD2. CDR1 and CDR2 (germline): SGHNT, YENEEA. The length of the CDR3 is 14 residues. The J segment lost 5 bases and the V segment lost 5 bases, leaving 8 bases of the junction unmatched. CDR3 nucleotide sequence: TGTGCCAGCAGCAAAAGCGGGAGAGGCGACGAGCAGTACTTC. Translating it yields CASSKSGRGDEQYF.

The chain joins TRBV6-5 to TRBJ1-5; D might be TRBD1 (6 bases). Germline assignment: CDR1 MNHEY and CDR2 SVGAGI. CDR3 length: 14 residues. Trimming removed 7 bases from V and 3 bases from J, with 13 bases in between. The CDR3 reads CASNQQGINQPQHF. As DNA, the CDR3 is TGTGCCAGCAACCAACAGGGCATCAATCAGCCCCAGCATTTT.

The chain links TRBV7-2 to TRBJ1-5; D not certain. CDR3 length equals 15 residues. Between the trimmed V and J ends, which lost 5 bases and 0 bases, there was a span of 11 bases. The V gene's germline CDR1 is SGHTA and CDR2 FQGNSA. CDR3 nucleotides: TGTGCCAGCAGCCCCGAGGCCCGTAGCAATCAGCCCCAGCATTTT. It yields the protein CASSPEARSNQPQHF.

The J gene is TRBJ2-1, the V gene TRBV6-4; 8 bases map to TRBD1. The V gene end was trimmed by 4 bases and the J gene end by 8 bases; junction bases not matched to a gene: 4. Looked up from germline, CDR1 is MRHNA and CDR2 is SNTAGT. The CDR3 runs 13 residues. For the CDR3, the DNA is TGTGCCAGCAGTGCTCAGGGGGCGCATGAGCAGTTCTTC. Translating gives CASSAQGAHEQFF.

The J gene is TRBJ1-4, the V gene TRBV6-5; D might be TRBD1 (6 bases). The length of the CDR3 is 15 residues. V lost 7 bases and J 8 bases, leaving 20 bases between the germline ends. Germline V gene lookup returns CDR1 MNHEY and CDR2 SVGAGI. For the CDR3, the DNA is TGTGCCAGCACCCGAAGGTCACAGGGCGGAGAAAAACTGTTTTTT. Translated, it gives CASTRRSQGGEKLFF.

The genes are TRBV5-1 and TRBJ2-1, with TRBD2 matching over 16 bases. V shed 0 bases, J shed 9 bases, and the junction held 3 bases outside the gene matches. The CDR3 length is 16 residues. Germline CDR1 reads SGHRS; CDR2 reads YFSETQ. CDR3 bases: TGCGCCAGCAGCTTGGCGGGACTAGCGGGAGGGGGTGAGCAGTTCTTC. Amino acids: CASSLAGLAGGGEQFF.

V usage is TRBV27 and J usage is TRBJ1-2; D possibly corresponds to TRBD1 (5 bases). The CDR3 loop spans 13 amino acids. The germline V and J ends were trimmed by 5 bases and 6 bases, with 13 bases remaining between them. The germline V gene encodes CDR1 MNHEY and CDR2 SMNVEV (reference sequence). As DNA, the CDR3 is TGTGCCAGCAGTGCCAAAGGGGAACATGGCTACACCTTC. Translated: CASSAKGEHGYTF.

The V call is TRBV6-1, the J call TRBJ1-3; 7 bases match TRBD1. The CDR3 has 16 residues. Unmatched junction bases numbered 4, after V lost 2 bases and J lost 0 bases. Germline V CDR1 and CDR2: MNHNS, SASEGT. CDR3 residues: CASSERGQSSGNTIYF. The CDR3 coding sequence is TGTGCCAGCAGTGAAAGGGGACAGAGCTCTGGAAACACCATATATTTT.

The chain recombines TRBV5-1 with TRBJ2-4; possible D gene TRBD1, 6 bases. The CDR3 runs to 14 residues. Per germline, CDR1 SGHRS and CDR2 YFSETQ. The germline V and J ends were trimmed by 5 bases and 8 bases, with 17 bases remaining between them. The CDR3 DNA reads as TGCGCCAGCAGTACAGGGTCCGAAACGGACATTCAGTACTTC. Protein: CASSTGSETDIQYF.

The chain combines TRBV6-6 with TRBJ1-5, with 10 bases aligning to TRBD1. The CDR3 is 14 amino acids. Unmatched junction bases numbered 4, after V lost 6 bases and J lost 5 bases. Germline loops: CDR1 MNHNY, CDR2 SVGAGI (reference sequence). The CDR3: CASSHDRGHQPQHF. CDR3 nucleotide sequence: TGTGCCAGCAGCCACGACAGGGGGCATCAGCCCCAGCATTTT.

This clone was recorded once. This chain joins TRBV6-2 or TRBV6-3 and TRBJ1-4; D is perhaps TRBD1 (6 bases). The V gene's germline CDR1 is MNHEY and CDR2 SVGEGT. This CDR3 spans 17 amino acids. V lost 2 bases and J lost 0, with 13 bases in between. CDR3 protein: CASSYGTRRATNEKLFF. The CDR3 nucleotides read TGTGCCAGCAGTTACGGGACAAGGAGAGCAACTAATGAAAAACTGTTTTTT.

This CDR3 reads CASSFPGYEQYF. The CDR3 DNA follows: TGTGCCAGCAGTTTCCCCGGCTACGAGCAGTACTTC. This sequence joins TRBV28 and TRBJ2-7; D is undetermined. V was clipped by 3 bases and J by 3 bases, with 6 bases between them. The CDR3 loop spans 12 amino acids. Per the germline V gene, CDR1 is MDHEN and CDR2 is SYDVKM.

The chain carries TRBV14 and TRBJ2-3; 7 bases fit TRBD1. V was pared by 1 base and J by 2 bases, with 3 bases of the junction left unmatched. Germline V gene data show CDR1 as SGHDN and CDR2 as FVKESK. The CDR3 runs to 15 residues. This CDR3 reads CASSQVGGYTDTQYF. The CDR3 nucleotides read TGTGCCAGCAGCCAAGTAGGGGGCTACACAGATACGCAGTATTTT.

The CDR3 nucleotides are TGCAGTGCTAGTGTCCGGGACAGGGCTCCCTACGAGCAGTACTTC. Translated, it gives CSASVRDRAPYEQYF. V and J are TRBV20-1 and TRBJ2-7, with 9 nucleotides matching TRBD1. The CDR3 has 15 amino acids. V lost 3 bases, J lost 2 bases, and 8 bases stayed unmatched. Germline assignment: CDR1 DFQATT and CDR2 SNEGSKA (reference sequence).

The V call is TRBV24-1, the J call TRBJ1-2; 10 bases align to TRBD1. CDR3 length equals 13 residues. CDR1 and CDR2 from the germline V gene are KGHDR and SFDVKD. V shed 9 bases, J shed 5 bases, and the junction held 5 bases outside the gene matches. This CDR3 is CATSKGQGYGYTF. The CDR3 nucleotides read TGTGCCACCTCCAAGGGACAGGGGTATGGCTACACCTTC.

This chain links TRBV15 with TRBJ2-1; 13 nucleotides align to TRBD2. V dropped 4 bases and J dropped 8; count of bases not matched to a gene: 5. The CDR3 is 15 residues long. Germline CDR1 and CDR2: LNHNV and YYDKDF (reference sequence). The CDR3 DNA reads TGTGCCACCAGCAAGACTAGCGGGAGGTTTTATGAGCAGTTCTTC. Its protein product is CATSKTSGRFYEQFF.

The V call is TRBV4-1, the J call TRBJ1-2; tentatively, D is TRBD1 (5 bases). Trimming stripped 0 bases from V and 4 bases from J, with 21 bases between. Germline V gene sequence: CDR1 MGHRA, CDR2 YSYEKL. This CDR3 is 18 amino acids long. The CDR3 nucleotides are TGCGCCAGCAGCCAAGATCCCCCTTCCCCCACAGGAACCTATGGCTACACCTTC. Its protein product is CASSQDPPSPTGTYGYTF.

The chain couples TRBV19 to TRBJ2-1; TRBD2 might be the D (6 bases). V lost 3 bases to trimming and J lost 3 bases, with 12 bases between them. This CDR3 region has 15 residues. Germline CDR1 is LNHDA and CDR2 is SQIVND (reference sequence). Here the CDR3 DNA reads TGTGCCAGTAGTATTCGGGGCGGGGTCTACAATGAGCAGTTCTTC. Its protein is CASSIRGGVYNEQFF.

The V and J genes are TRBV4-2 and TRBJ1-4; D not certain. This CDR3 contains 16 residues. V lost 1 base and J lost 0, with 9 bases in between. Germline V gene sequence: CDR1 LGHNA, CDR2 YNFKEQ. CDR3 in DNA: TGTGCCAGCAGCCAAGTAACCGGAGCAACTAATGAAAAACTGTTTTTT. Residues: CASSQVTGATNEKLFF.

The chain recombines TRBV20-1 with TRBJ2-2; D gene uncertain. The V gene lost 3 bases and the J gene lost 2 bases, with 16 bases spanning the gap. Germline loops: CDR1 DFQATT, CDR2 SNEGSKA (reference sequence). There are 16 residues in the CDR3. CDR3 DNA: TGCAGTGCTAGTAAACAGAAACTTATTAACACCGGGGAGCTGTTTTTT. As protein: CSASKQKLINTGELFF.

The chain has TRBV5-1 and TRBJ2-7, with D uncertain. This CDR3 spans 13 amino acids. CDR1 is SGHRS and CDR2 is YFSETQ in the germline V gene. V was pared by 1 base and J by 2 bases, with 7 bases between. CDR3 protein: CASSLSHTYEQYF. Here the CDR3 DNA reads TGCGCCAGCAGCTTGTCCCACACCTACGAGCAGTACTTC. Drawing the rest from reference TRBV5-1 and TRBJ2-7, the complete variable domain is KAGVTQTPRYLIKTRGQQVTLSCSPISGHRSVSWYQQTPGQGLQFLFEYFSETQRNKGNFPGRFSGRQFSNSRSEMNVSTLELGDSALYLCASSLSHTYEQYFGPGTRLTVT.

This sequence joins TRBV6-2 or TRBV6-3 and TRBJ2-7; TRBD1 aligns across 7 bases. Germline CDR1 and CDR2: MNHEY and SVGEGT. CDR3 length equals 15 residues. Unmatched junction bases numbered 6, after V lost 2 bases and J lost 2 bases. CDR3 nucleotides: TGTGCCAGCAGTTACAAGACAGGGATCACCTACGAGCAGTACTTC. This encodes CASSYKTGITYEQYF.

V gene TRBV18 combines with J gene TRBJ1-1, with 8 positions matching TRBD1. V shed 10 bases, J shed 1 base, and the junction held 11 bases outside the gene matches. This CDR3 is 15 amino acids long. Per germline, CDR1 KGHSH and CDR2 LQKENI. CDR3 amino acids: CATTRSDRENTEAFF. Here the CDR3 DNA reads TGTGCCACCACACGATCGGACAGGGAGAACACTGAAGCTTTCTTT. Full variable domain (rest looked up from reference TRBV18 and TRBJ1-1): NAGVMQNPRHLVRRRGQEARLRCSPMKGHSHVYWYRQLPEEGLKFMVYLQKENIIDESGMPKERFSAEFPKEGPSILRIQQVVRGDSAAYFCATTRSDRENTEAFFGQGTRLTVV.

The chain employs TRBV20-1 and TRBJ1-4; TRBD1 matches at 7 bases. The germline V gene encodes CDR1 DFQATT and CDR2 SNEGSKA (reference sequence). Germline trimming cut 3 bases from V and 8 bases from J; bases unmatched to any gene: 9. The CDR3 has 14 amino acids. The CDR3 is CSASARTGQEKLFF. CDR3 nucleotide sequence: TGCAGTGCTAGTGCCCGGACAGGTCAAGAAAAACTGTTTTTT.

The gene calls are TRBV28 and TRBJ2-3; TRBD2 matches at 8 bases. The V gene end was trimmed by 7 bases and the J gene end by 2 bases; junction bases not matched to a gene: 14. This CDR3 region has 17 residues. Germline values: CDR1 MDHEN, CDR2 SYDVKM. The CDR3 reads CASTLGVAGRHTDTQYF. The CDR3 DNA sequence: TGTGCCAGCACCTTAGGAGTAGCGGGACGGCACACAGATACGCAGTATTTT.

The chain couples TRBV4-3 to TRBJ2-7, with D possibly matching TRBD1 (5 bases). Per the germline V gene, CDR1 is LGHNA and CDR2 is YSLEER. The CDR3 sequence is 14 residues long. Trimming pared 0 bases from V and 6 bases from J, leaving 12 bases between. The CDR3 bases are TGCGCCAGCAGCCAAGAGTTCAGGGTCGGCGAGCAGTACTTC. Its translation: CASSQEFRVGEQYF.